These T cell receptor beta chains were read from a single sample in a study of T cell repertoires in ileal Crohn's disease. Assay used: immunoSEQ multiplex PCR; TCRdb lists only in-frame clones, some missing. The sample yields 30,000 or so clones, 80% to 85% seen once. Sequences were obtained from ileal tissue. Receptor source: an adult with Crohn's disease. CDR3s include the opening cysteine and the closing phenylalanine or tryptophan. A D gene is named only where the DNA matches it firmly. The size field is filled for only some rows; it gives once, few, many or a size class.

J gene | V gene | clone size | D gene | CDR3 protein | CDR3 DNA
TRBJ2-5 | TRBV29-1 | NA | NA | CSVEGSTETQYF | TGCAGCGTTGAGGGCAGTACGGAGACCCAGTACTTC
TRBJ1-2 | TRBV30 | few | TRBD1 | CAWAGGAIGYTF | TGTGCCTGGGCAGGGGGAGCGATTGGCTACACCTTC
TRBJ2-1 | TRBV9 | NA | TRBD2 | CASSVADQRGYNEQFF | TGTGCCAGCAGCGTAGCGGACCAGCGGGGATACAATGAGCAGTTCTTC
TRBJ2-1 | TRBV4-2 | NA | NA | CASSQRQGFVGYNEQFF | TGTGCCAGCAGCCAACGTCAGGGGTTCGTGGGCTACAATGAGCAGTTCTTC
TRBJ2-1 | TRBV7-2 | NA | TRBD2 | CASSLSGGLSYNEQFF | TGTGCCAGCAGTCTTAGCGGGGGCCTCTCCTACAATGAGCAGTTCTTC
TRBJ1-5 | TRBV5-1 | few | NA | CASSLAGYSNQPQHF | TGCGCCAGCAGCTTGGCGGGTTATAGCAATCAGCCCCAGCATTTT
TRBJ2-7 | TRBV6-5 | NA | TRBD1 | CASSYILGQGAGEQYF | TGTGCCAGCAGTTACATTCTAGGACAGGGGGCCGGCGAGCAGTACTTC
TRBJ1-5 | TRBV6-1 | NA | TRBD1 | CASSVTGGGQPQHF | TGTGCCAGCAGTGTGACAGGGGGCGGTCAGCCCCAGCATTTT
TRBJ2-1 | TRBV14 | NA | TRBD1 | CASSHFTGASSYNEQFF | TGTGCCAGCAGCCATTTTACAGGGGCTAGCTCCTACAATGAGCAGTTCTTC
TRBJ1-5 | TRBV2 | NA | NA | CASRGRSNQPQHF | TGTGCCAGCCGGGGAAGAAGCAATCAGCCCCAGCATTTT
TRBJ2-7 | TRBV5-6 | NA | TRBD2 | CASSLVGGPEQYF | TGTGCCAGCAGCTTGGTGGGAGGGCCCGAGCAGTACTTC
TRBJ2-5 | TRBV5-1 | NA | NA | CASSRTYSETQYF | TGCGCCAGCAGCCGGACATATTCGGAGACCCAGTACTTC
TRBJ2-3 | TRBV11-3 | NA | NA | CASSLQGTDTQYF | TGTGCCAGCAGCTTACAGGGCACAGATACGCAGTATTTT
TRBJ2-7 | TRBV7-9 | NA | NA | CASSFSAGSYEQYF | TGTGCCAGCAGCTTTTCTGCAGGCTCCTACGAGCAGTACTTC
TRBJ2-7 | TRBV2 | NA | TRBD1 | CASKINRGLDEQYF | TGTGCCAGCAAAATAAATAGGGGGCTCGACGAGCAGTACTTC
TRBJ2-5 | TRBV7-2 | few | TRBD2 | CASSLSSGQETQYF | TGTGCCAGCAGCTTATCTAGCGGGCAAGAGACCCAGTACTTC
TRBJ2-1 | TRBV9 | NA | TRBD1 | CASSEGQGSSYNEQFF | TGTGCCAGCAGCGAAGGACAGGGGAGCTCCTACAATGAGCAGTTCTTC
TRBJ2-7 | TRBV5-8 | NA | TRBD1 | CASRTRDRVREQYF | TGTGCCAGCCGGACCCGGGACAGGGTACGTGAGCAGTACTTC
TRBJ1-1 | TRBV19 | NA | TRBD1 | CASSFGGTAASGDTEAFF | TGTGCCAGTAGTTTTGGTGGGACAGCCGCCTCGGGGGACACTGAAGCTTTCTTT
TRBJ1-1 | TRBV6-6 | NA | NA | CASSYGTRLGTEAFF | TGTGCCAGCAGTTATGGGACACGCTTGGGCACTGAAGCTTTCTTT
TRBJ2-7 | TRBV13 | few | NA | CASSLWEAGASYEQYF | TGTGCCAGCAGCTTATGGGAGGCGGGGGCCTCCTACGAGCAGTACTTC
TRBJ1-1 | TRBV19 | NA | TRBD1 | CASGQGLYTEAFF | TGTGCCAGTGGACAGGGTTTATACACTGAAGCTTTCTTT